Included here is one T cell receptor beta chain sequence, with context. Its antigen remains unknown. TCRdb re-called the 5' RACE reads; one entry per CDR3 protein, DNA not given. The sample totals roughly 430,000 distinct CDR3 sequences. This CDR3 region has 17 residues. Germline CDR1 and CDR2: ENHRY and SYGVKD. The sample comes from a study of T cells expressing NK-cell markers. Study context: Out of eight donors sequenced, seven tested HCMV-seropositive and the remaining one seronegative.

Study results and caveats: The CD3+CD56-NKG2C+ fraction was also led by these clonotypes in several donors.

The V call is TRBV10-3, the J call TRBJ2-7; the TRBD1 assignment by TCRdb is unverifiable without DNA. This receptor was identified in a woman aged 18 to 75 in good health. The sequenced material came from blood T cells: a sorted CD56 or NKG2C T cell subset, CD4+ or CD8+ T cells, or bulk PBMC T cells (not recorded which). The CDR3 is CAISEPWGGQGDGEQYF.